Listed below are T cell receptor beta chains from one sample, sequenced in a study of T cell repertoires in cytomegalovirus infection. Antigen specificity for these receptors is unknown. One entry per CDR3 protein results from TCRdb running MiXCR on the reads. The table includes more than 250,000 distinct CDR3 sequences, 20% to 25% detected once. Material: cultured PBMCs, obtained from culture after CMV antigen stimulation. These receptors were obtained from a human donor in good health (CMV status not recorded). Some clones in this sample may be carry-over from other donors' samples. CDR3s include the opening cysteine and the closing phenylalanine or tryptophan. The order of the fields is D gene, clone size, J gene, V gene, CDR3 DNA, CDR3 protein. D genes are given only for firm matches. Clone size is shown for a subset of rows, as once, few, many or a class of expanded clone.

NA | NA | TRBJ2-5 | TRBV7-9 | TGTGCCAGCAGCTTAGGTGTGACAGGAGATCTCCAAGAGACCCAGTACTTC | CASSLGVTGDLQETQYF
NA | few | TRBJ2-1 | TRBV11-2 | TGTGCCAGCAGCTTAGTTCGCGGGAAAGGAAATGAGCAGTTCTTC | CASSLVRGKGNEQFF
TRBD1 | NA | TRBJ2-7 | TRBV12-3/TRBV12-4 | TGTGCCAGCAAACCGGGACAGAGCTCCTACGAGCAGTACTTC | CASKPGQSSYEQYF
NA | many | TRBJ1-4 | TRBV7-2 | TGTGCCAGCAGCTTACAGGGTAGTCGAAATGAAAAACTGTTTTTT | CASSLQGSRNEKLFF
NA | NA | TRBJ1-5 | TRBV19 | TGTGCCAGTAGTAGGACAATTGGATGGCCCCAGCATTTT | CASSRTIGWPQHF
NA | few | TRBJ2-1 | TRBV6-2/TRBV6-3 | TGTGCCAGCAGTTTAACATGGGCTAGCTTTGAGCAGTTCTTC | CASSLTWASFEQFF
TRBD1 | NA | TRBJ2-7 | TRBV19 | TGTGCCAGTAGTCCAGCCGGGACAGGGATCCCCTGGGAGCAGTACTTC | CASSPAGTGIPWEQYF
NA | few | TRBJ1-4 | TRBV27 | TGTGCCAGCAGTTCGCTGACAAGGGGCAATGAAAAACTGTTTTTT | CASSSLTRGNEKLFF
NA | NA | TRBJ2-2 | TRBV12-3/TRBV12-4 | TGTGCCAGCACCTCGGTGGGGGAGCTGTTTTTT | CASTSVGELFF
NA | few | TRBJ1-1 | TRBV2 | TGTGCCAGCAGTGAAGTACGAAAGAACACTGAAGCTTTCTTT | CASSEVRKNTEAFF